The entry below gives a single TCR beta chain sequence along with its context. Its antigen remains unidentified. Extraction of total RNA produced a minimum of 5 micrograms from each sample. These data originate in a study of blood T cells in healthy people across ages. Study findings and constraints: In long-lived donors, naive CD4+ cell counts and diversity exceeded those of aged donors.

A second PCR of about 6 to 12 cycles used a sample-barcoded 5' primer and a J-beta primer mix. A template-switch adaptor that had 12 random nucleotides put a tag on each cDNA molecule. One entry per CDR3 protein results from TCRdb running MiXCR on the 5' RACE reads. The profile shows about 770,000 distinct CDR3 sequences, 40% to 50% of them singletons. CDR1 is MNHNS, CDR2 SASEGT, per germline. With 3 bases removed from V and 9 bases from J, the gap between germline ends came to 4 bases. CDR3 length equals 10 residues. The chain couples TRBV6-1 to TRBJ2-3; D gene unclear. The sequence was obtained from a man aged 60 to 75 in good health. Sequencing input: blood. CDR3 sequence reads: CASSDVTQYF. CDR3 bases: TGTGCCAGCAGTGATGTGACGCAGTATTTT.